The 27 T cell receptor beta chains below were found in one sample sequenced in a study of blood T cells in healthy people across ages. A second about 6 to 11 cycle PCR used barcoded and J-beta primers. Each CDR3 protein gets one entry after TCRdb re-called the 5' RACE reads with MiXCR. The sample has 650,000 to 1,000,000 distinct CDR3 sequences, around 34% seen once. Sequenced material: blood. These receptors were taken from a man aged 18 to 30 in good health.

V and J are TRBV20-1 and TRBJ1-1; D possibly corresponds to TRBD1 (6 bases). Germline V gene sequence: CDR1 DFQATT, CDR2 SNEGSKA (reference sequence). Trimming cost V 3 bases and J 4 bases, with 18 bases left between them. CDR3 size: 15 residues. CDR3: CSARDPGRGTTEAFF. In DNA form, the CDR3 reads TGCAGTGCTAGGGACCCTGGGAGGGGGACCACTGAAGCTTTCTTT.

The CDR3 here is CASSRGAQETQYF. DNA for the CDR3: TGTGCCAGCAGCCGGGGGGCCCAAGAGACCCAGTACTTC. The V gene is TRBV11-3, the J gene TRBJ2-5; a weak D match, TRBD2 (7 bases). The V end lost 5 bases, the J end lost 1 base, and 8 bases lay between the germline ends. The CDR3 length is 13 residues. In germline, CDR1 is SGHNT, CDR2 YENEEA.

J is TRBJ1-1 and V is TRBV7-9, with a tentative D call TRBD1 (6 bases). Germline CDR1 is SEHNR and CDR2 is FQNEAQ (reference sequence). Trimming took off 5 bases at V and 3 bases at J, with 19 bases between the two ends. The CDR3 runs to 16 residues. CDR3 bases: TGTGCCAGCAGCCCCCGGGGGACAAGGCAGGACACTGAAGCTTTCTTT. Its translation is CASSPRGTRQDTEAFF.

This sequence joins TRBV3-1 and TRBJ2-1; 14 nucleotides match TRBD2. V lost 4 bases, J lost 5 bases, and 10 bases stayed unmatched. From germline, CDR1 is LGHDT and CDR2 YNNKEL (reference sequence). The length of the CDR3 is 18 residues. The chain's CDR3 is CASSLRTSGGPGNNEQFF. CDR3 sequence (DNA): TGTGCCAGCAGCCTCAGGACTAGCGGGGGGCCCGGCAACAATGAGCAGTTCTTC.

The chain is built from TRBV24-1 and TRBJ2-2; D remains ambiguous. Germline CDR1 and CDR2: KGHDR and SFDVKD. The CDR3 spans 13 residues. The V end was cut by 7 bases, the J end by 1 base, with 6 bases between. CDR3 bases: TGTGCCACCAGGAATGGGAACACCGGGGAGCTGTTTTTT. The encoded protein is CATRNGNTGELFF.

This clonotype has a handful of counts. The chain links TRBV5-1 to TRBJ1-5, with 10 bases lining up with TRBD1. J was trimmed by 7 bases and V by 5 bases; bases with no gene match: 9. CDR1 SGHRS and CDR2 YFSETQ come from the germline V gene. The CDR3 covers 15 residues. CDR3 sequence: CASRPGQGREQPQHF. The DNA for the CDR3 is TGCGCCAGCAGACCGGGACAGGGGCGGGAACAGCCCCAGCATTTT. Variable domain in full (rest from reference TRBV5-1 and TRBJ1-5): KAGVTQTPRYLIKTRGQQVTLSCSPISGHRSVSWYQQTPGQGLQFLFEYFSETQRNKGNFPGRFSGRQFSNSRSEMNVSTLELGDSALYLCASRPGQGREQPQHFGDGTRLSIL.

V gene TRBV11-2 combines with J gene TRBJ2-1, with D possibly being TRBD2 (6 bases). The V gene lost 5 bases and the J gene lost 3 bases, with 14 bases spanning the gap. This CDR3 comprises 15 residues. Germline V gives CDR1 SGHAT, CDR2 FQNNGV. The CDR3, as DNA: TGTGCCAGCAGCCCACTGGAGGGAATCTACAATGAGCAGTTCTTC. It encodes CASSPLEGIYNEQFF.

The chain couples TRBV15 to TRBJ1-2, with a weak D call TRBD1 (5 bases). Per the germline V gene, CDR1 is LNHNV and CDR2 is YYDKDF (reference sequence). V was shortened by 0 bases and J by 7 bases, with 15 bases between the two germline ends. The CDR3 consists of 15 residues. CDR3 sequence (DNA): TGTGCCACCAGCAGAGATTGGGCCGGGGCGCGTGGCTACACCTTC. Protein: CATSRDWAGARGYTF.

V usage is TRBV28 and J usage is TRBJ2-7; TRBD1 agrees at 7 bases. V trimming: 4 bases; J trimming: 3 bases; junction bases outside the gene matches: 6. Germline lookup yields CDR1 MDHEN and CDR2 SYDVKM. The CDR3 extends over 14 amino acids. The CDR3 nucleotides read TGTGCCAGCAGTTCAGGGGGAGATGACTACGAGCAGTACTTC. This codes for CASSSGGDDYEQYF. Drawing the rest from reference TRBV28 and TRBJ2-7, the complete variable domain is DVKVTQSSRYLVKRTGEKVFLECVQDMDHENMFWYRQDPGLGLRLIYFSYDVKMKEKGDIPEGYSVSREKKERFSLILESASTNQTSMYLCASSSGGDDYEQYFGPGTRLTVT.

This clonotype was seen only a few times. The rearrangement joins TRBV12-3 or TRBV12-4 to TRBJ2-1; 9 bases are a match to TRBD2. This CDR3 has 15 residues. The V segment lost 2 bases and the J segment 7 bases; nucleotides outside the gene matches: 6. CDR3 protein: CASSLRAGGRNEQFF. CDR3 DNA sequence: TGTGCCAGCAGTTTACGGGCGGGGGGGCGGAATGAGCAGTTCTTC.

A word on this clonotype: Given a much more abundant clone one base away, this may be a read error. The chain recombines TRBV7-8 with TRBJ2-1; TRBD1 matches at 7 bases. The DNA matches TRBJ2-7 better at its end, which makes the J call doubtful. CDR3 size: 14 residues. The germline V gene encodes CDR1 SGHVS and CDR2 FQNEAQ. This chain's CDR3 is CASTSRGRYNEQYF. The CDR3 DNA reads TGTGCCAGCACCTCAAGGGGGCGGTACAATGAGCAGTACTTC.

V and J are TRBV27 and TRBJ2-7, with D perhaps matching TRBD1 (6 bases). The V gene's germline CDR1 is MNHEY and CDR2 SMNVEV (reference sequence). V was cut by 5 bases and J by 0 bases, with 17 bases left in between. The CDR3 consists of 16 residues. As DNA, the CDR3 is TGTGCCAGCAGTGAGGGGGTACCACACTCCTCCTACGAGCAGTACTTC. Its protein is CASSEGVPHSSYEQYF.

V usage is TRBV14 and J usage is TRBJ2-2; D uncertain. The CDR3 runs to 15 residues. V lost 1 base, J lost 3 bases, and 9 bases lay in between. The germline CDR1 and CDR2 sequences are SGHDN and FVKESK. CDR3 region: CASSQGTFDTGELFF. The CDR3 DNA reads as TGTGCCAGCAGCCAAGGGACGTTTGACACCGGGGAGCTGTTTTTT.

The gene calls are TRBV28 and TRBJ1-5; D might be TRBD1 (6 bases). This CDR3 is built from 13 residues. Germline CDR1 MDHEN, CDR2 SYDVKM. The ends were cut back, 8 bases at V and 8 bases at J, with 16 bases in the middle. CDR3 nucleotide sequence: TGTGCCAGCTCCAAGGGGGTTACTGAGCCCCAGCATTTT. It encodes CASSKGVTEPQHF.

CDR3 sequence: CASSFDSYNEQFF. In DNA, the CDR3 is TGCGCCAGCAGCTTCGACAGTTACAATGAGCAGTTCTTC. This sequence joins TRBV5-1 and TRBJ2-1, with D possibly TRBD1 on 5 matching bases. Trimming shortened V by 2 bases and J by 4 bases, and 7 bases separated the two germline ends. Germline CDR1 reads SGHRS; CDR2 reads YFSETQ. The CDR3 runs 13 residues.

The chain joins TRBV4-3 to TRBJ2-1, with D perhaps TRBD2 (5 bases). Germline CDR1 LGHNA, CDR2 YSLEER. Trimming left V 1 base short and J 3 bases short, with 10 bases between. CDR3 length equals 15 residues. The CDR3 loop reads CASSQGLSGYNEQFF. The CDR3 nucleotides read TGCGCCAGCAGCCAAGGACTGAGCGGCTACAATGAGCAGTTCTTC.

The DNA for the CDR3 is TGTGCCAGCAGCGGACAGGGCTCCTTGGAAGGCTACACCTTC. Its protein is CASSGQGSLEGYTF. The chain uses TRBV25-1 and TRBJ1-2; 8 nucleotides line up with TRBD1. Germline CDR1 MGHDK, CDR2 SYGVNS. There are 14 residues in the CDR3. Unmatched junction bases numbered 11, after V lost 6 bases and J lost 8 bases.

With respect to this clonotype: Possible read error: a much larger clone is one base away. This chain connects TRBV12-3 or TRBV12-4 to TRBJ1-5, with TRBD1 matching 8 bases. The V gene end was trimmed by 5 bases and the J gene end by 2 bases; junction bases not matched to a gene: 11. This CDR3 contains 17 residues. The CDR3: CASSPPQGVEGNQPQHF. The DNA of the CDR3 is TGTGCCAGCAGTCCACCACAGGGGGTAGAGGGCAATCAGCCCCAGCATTTT.

This clonotype was recorded a few times. V is TRBV4-2 and J is TRBJ2-1; TRBD2 might be the D (6 bases). Germline V gene lookup returns CDR1 LGHNA and CDR2 YNFKEQ. V was shortened by 2 bases and J by 4 bases, with 12 bases between the two germline ends. This CDR3 is 15 amino acids long. The chain's CDR3 is CASSQPASAYNEQFF. The DNA for the CDR3 is TGTGCCAGCAGCCAACCGGCTAGCGCTTACAATGAGCAGTTCTTC.

This clonotype was counted at least ten times. The CDR3 coding sequence is TGTGCCAGCAGGCCGGGGTTGGGAAACATTCAGTACTTC. It is translated as CASRPGLGNIQYF. The genes are TRBV12-3 or TRBV12-4 and TRBJ2-4; TRBD2 is a possible D gene (5 bases). Trimming removed 6 bases from V and 6 bases from J, with 12 bases in between. The CDR3 totals 13 residues.

V usage is TRBV20-1 and J usage is TRBJ1-4; a weak D match, TRBD1 (6 bases). The CDR3 contains 12 residues. The V gene's germline CDR1 is DFQATT and CDR2 SNEGSKA (reference sequence). DNA for the CDR3: TGCAGGGCTCACCCCGGGGGCGAAAAACTGTTTTTT. Its protein is CRAHPGGEKLFF.

The gene calls are TRBV28 and TRBJ1-1; D unclear. Germline CDR1 MDHEN, CDR2 SYDVKM. V gave up 10 bases and J gave up 0 bases, with 12 bases separating them. This CDR3 is 13 amino acids long. CDR3 DNA: TGTGCCACCTACAGACACATGAACACTGAAGCTTTCTTT. This translates into CATYRHMNTEAFF.

V usage is TRBV4-1 and J usage is TRBJ1-2; 7 bases are a match to TRBD1. V gave up 0 bases and J gave up 7 bases; unmatched junction bases: 8. This CDR3 has 15 amino acids. Germline lookup yields CDR1 MGHRA and CDR2 YSYEKL. The CDR3 loop is CASSQDHGRGLGYTF. CDR3 sequence (DNA): TGCGCCAGCAGCCAAGATCACGGGAGGGGGCTTGGCTACACCTTC.

V and J are TRBV12-3 or TRBV12-4 and TRBJ1-5; D not resolved. Trimming removed 6 bases at V and 5 bases at J, with 11 bases between. The CDR3 runs to 13 residues. The CDR3 here is CASSPGPYQPQHF. CDR3 DNA sequence: TGTGCCAGCAGCCCCGGGCCCTATCAGCCCCAGCATTTT.

This clonotype has ten or more counts. The gene calls are TRBV20-1 and TRBJ2-6; D is perhaps TRBD1 or TRBD2 (6 bases each). V was cut by 1 base and J by 0 bases, with 10 bases left in between. Germline lookup yields CDR1 DFQATT and CDR2 SNEGSKA (reference sequence). CDR3 length: 16 residues. The CDR3 reads CSARVQGGSGANVLTF. CDR3 bases: TGCAGTGCTAGAGTACAGGGAGGCTCTGGGGCCAACGTCCTGACTTTC.

This clonotype was picked up one time. Compared with germline, one end of the junction differs, possibly owing to a read error. The chain carries TRBV14 and TRBJ1-4; 9 nucleotides agree with TRBD1. The CDR3 loop spans 15 amino acids. Germline V gives CDR1 SGHDN, CDR2 FVKESK. CDR3 protein: CTSSQSTGGREKLFF. The CDR3 DNA is TGTACCAGCAGCCAATCGACAGGGGGTCGGGAAAAACTGTTTTTT.

A word on this clonotype: One end of the junction is discordant with germline, which a read error may explain. This chain connects TRBV7-1 to TRBJ1-2; 12 bases align to TRBD1. TRBV7-1 is an ORF, with its function uncertain. The CDR3 sequence is 21 residues long. CDR3 bases: TGTGCCAGGAGCTTGTCTCCGGGACAGGGGGCTACTCCGAAAGTAAACTATGGCTACACCTTC. This gives the protein CARSLSPGQGATPKVNYGYTF.